Following are 25 T cell receptor beta chains from one sample sequenced in a study of response to subunit inactivated influenza vaccine. Each CDR3 protein is one row after TCRdb ran MiXCR on the RT-PCR reads. Among approximately 480,000 distinct CDR3 sequences listed, approximately 11% were seen once. The sample consisted of PBMCs from blood, taken roughly 6 weeks after vaccination. Receptors were obtained from a man between 50 and 59 years old who received an inactivated influenza vaccine.

This clonotype appeared a few times. V gene TRBV4-2 combines with J gene TRBJ2-1; possible D gene TRBD2, 6 bases. Germline lookup yields CDR1 LGHNA and CDR2 YNFKEQ. CDR3 size: 16 residues. V was clipped by 0 bases and J by 8 bases, with 17 bases between them. The CDR3, as DNA: TGTGCCAGCAGCCAAGATCCTAGCGCCCGAGGGTATGAGCAGTTCTTC. Protein sequence: CASSQDPSARGYEQFF.

V is TRBV2 and J is TRBJ2-5; D not resolved. Germline V gene sequence: CDR1 SNHLY, CDR2 FYNNEI. Trimming took 2 bases from V and 5 from J, leaving 12 bases between them. This CDR3 is 14 amino acids long. In DNA form, the CDR3 reads TGTGCCAGCAGTGAAACGGGTTTTCGGGAGACCCAGTACTTC. The encoded protein is CASSETGFRETQYF.

The chain uses TRBV24-1 and TRBJ2-2; TRBD2 aligns across 8 bases. V was pared by 1 base and J by 3 bases, with 3 bases of the junction left unmatched. This CDR3 spans 16 amino acids. CDR1 and CDR2 from the germline V gene are KGHDR and SFDVKD. CDR3 amino acids: CATSDFGRGDTGELFF. DNA for the CDR3: TGTGCCACCAGTGATTTCGGGCGGGGGGACACCGGGGAGCTGTTTTTT.

This clonotype has more than one count but fewer than ten. J is TRBJ2-1 and V is TRBV7-9; 9 bases are shared with TRBD1. This CDR3 region has 15 residues. CDR1 SEHNR and CDR2 FQNEAQ come from the germline V gene (reference sequence). With 3 bases clipped from V and 6 bases from J, the junction kept 6 bases outside the gene matches. This CDR3 reads CASSFRGQGSNEQFF. Here the CDR3 DNA reads TGTGCCAGCAGCTTTCGGGGACAGGGTAGCAATGAGCAGTTCTTC.

The V and J genes are TRBV20-1 and TRBJ2-2; 9 bases align to TRBD2. The CDR3 consists of 14 residues. Germline V gene data show CDR1 as DFQATT and CDR2 as SNEGSKA (reference sequence). Trimming removed 2 bases from V and 6 bases from J; junction bases left unmatched: 4. CDR3 sequence: CSARIAGVPGELFF. DNA of the CDR3: TGCAGTGCTAGAATAGCGGGAGTACCCGGGGAGCTGTTTTTT.

This clonotype has a count of ten or more. The chain employs TRBV12-3 or TRBV12-4 and TRBJ2-7, with 10 bases aligning to TRBD2. The V gene end was trimmed by 5 bases and the J gene end by 3 bases; junction bases not matched to a gene: 4. There are 14 residues in the CDR3. The CDR3 DNA reads TGTGCCAGCAGTGAGCGGGAGGGCCTCTACGAGCAGTACTTC. It yields the protein CASSEREGLYEQYF.

This clonotype was counted ten times or more. The chain joins TRBV12-3 or TRBV12-4 to TRBJ1-1; D might be TRBD1 (5 bases). V was trimmed by 1 base and J by 4 bases, leaving 13 bases between them. The CDR3 runs 15 residues. Here the CDR3 reads CASSLDAGRSTEAFF. The CDR3 DNA reads TGTGCCAGCAGTTTAGATGCAGGGAGGAGCACTGAAGCTTTCTTT.

The chain is built from TRBV20-1 and TRBJ2-3; TRBD2 agrees at 8 bases. CDR1 DFQATT and CDR2 SNEGSKA come from the germline V gene (reference sequence). V shed 5 bases and J 2 bases; nucleotides not matched to a gene: 9. This CDR3 is 15 amino acids long. CDR3 amino acids: CSAPRVAGNTDTQYF. The DNA for the CDR3 is TGCAGTGCTCCCAGGGTAGCGGGGAACACAGATACGCAGTATTTT.

The V gene is TRBV29-1, the J gene TRBJ2-4, with D unresolved. This CDR3 contains 14 residues. V was cut by 5 bases and J by 0 bases, with 11 bases left in between. CDR1 and CDR2 from the germline V gene are SQVTM and ANQGSEA. This chain's CDR3 is CSVSDGIAKNIQYF. The CDR3 DNA follows: TGCAGCGTTTCGGACGGAATAGCCAAAAACATTCAGTACTTC.

The chain uses TRBV7-2 and TRBJ1-6, with 8 positions matching TRBD1. CDR1 and CDR2 from the germline V gene are SGHTA and FQGNSA. CDR3 length: 16 amino acids. V lost 5 bases and J lost 6; bases outside the gene matches: 9. The CDR3 coding sequence is TGTGCCAGCAGCCCGCGACCGGGACAGGTTAATTCACCCCTCCACTTT. Protein sequence: CASSPRPGQVNSPLHF.

This clonotype was counted between two and nine times. The chain has TRBV20-1 and TRBJ2-7, with D possibly being TRBD1 (7 bases). Germline lookup yields CDR1 DFQATT and CDR2 SNEGSKA (reference sequence). The ends were cut back, 0 bases at V and 0 bases at J, with 15 bases in the middle. CDR3 length: 16 residues. CDR3 sequence reads: CSARDPQGGVSYEQYF. CDR3 bases: TGCAGTGCTAGAGACCCCCAGGGGGGAGTCTCCTACGAGCAGTACTTC.

The gene calls are TRBV7-6 and TRBJ2-3, with D tentatively TRBD1 (5 bases). The CDR3 runs 18 residues. The germline V and J ends were trimmed by 2 bases and 6 bases, with 24 bases remaining between them. The germline CDR1 and CDR2 sequences are SGHVS and FNYEAQ. CDR3 loop: CASSLPNTRVLDSDTQYF. As DNA, the CDR3 is TGTGCCAGCAGCTTACCGAACACCAGGGTATTAGATTCGGATACGCAGTATTTT.

This clonotype was detected ten times or more. This chain uses TRBV12-3 or TRBV12-4 with TRBJ1-1; D unclear. The CDR3 covers 15 residues. V was trimmed by 6 bases and J by 6 bases, leaving 20 bases between them. Here the CDR3 DNA reads TGTGCCAGCAGCAATCCAACTACCCTAAGGGCTGAAGCTTTCTTT. This encodes CASSNPTTLRAEAFF.

Only a few counts were recorded for this clonotype. This chain connects TRBV6-5 to TRBJ2-7, with D perhaps TRBD1 (6 bases). Trimming stripped 4 bases from V and 1 base from J, with 14 bases between. The CDR3 is made up of 15 amino acids. CDR1 MNHEY and CDR2 SVGAGI come from the germline V gene. The CDR3 here is CASSFTGISSYEQYF. CDR3 in DNA: TGTGCCAGCAGTTTTACAGGGATAAGTTCCTACGAGCAGTACTTC.

This clonotype was found a few times. The chain carries TRBV4-3 and TRBJ1-4; a possible D gene is TRBD1 (5 bases). The CDR3 is made up of 15 amino acids. CDR1 is LGHNA, CDR2 YSLEER, per germline. V gave up 4 bases and J gave up 3 bases, with 12 bases separating them. CDR3 nucleotides: TGCGCCAGCAGCCTTTGGGACGGATCTAATGAAAAACTGTTTTTT. The encoded protein is CASSLWDGSNEKLFF.

A few counts support this clonotype. The chain couples TRBV5-1 to TRBJ2-3; D not resolved. Germline CDR1 is SGHRS and CDR2 is YFSETQ. V lost 4 bases and J lost 5, with 14 bases in between. This CDR3 has 14 residues. Written as DNA, the CDR3 is TGCGCCAGCAGCCCCTCCACTGGTAGAGATACGCAGTATTTT. Translation: CASSPSTGRDTQYF.

This clonotype was seen more than once but under ten times. V and J are TRBV10-3 and TRBJ2-7, with unresolved D. Trimming left V 3 bases short and J 7 bases short, with 19 bases between. CDR3 length: 15 residues. The germline V gene encodes CDR1 ENHRY and CDR2 SYGVKD. CDR3 region: CAISDGQVELGEQYF. DNA for the CDR3: TGTGCCATCAGTGATGGTCAGGTGGAGCTAGGTGAGCAGTACTTC.

This clonotype has a handful of counts. This chain uses TRBV6-5 with TRBJ2-1; TRBD1 matches at 9 bases. Trimming at V came to 2 bases and at J to 7 bases, leaving 6 bases not matched to a gene. This CDR3 contains 15 residues. From germline, CDR1 is MNHEY and CDR2 SVGAGI. The CDR3 region has the DNA TGTGCCAGCAGTTACCGGACAGGGGAATTGAATGAGCAGTTCTTC. Translating it yields CASSYRTGELNEQFF.

The genes are TRBV12-3 or TRBV12-4 and TRBJ2-1; 15 nucleotides line up with TRBD2. The CDR3 runs to 16 residues. The V segment lost 5 bases and the J segment 7 bases; nucleotides outside the gene matches: 6. CDR3 region: CASSPGTSGGKNEQFF. DNA for the CDR3: TGTGCCAGCAGTCCCGGGACTAGCGGGGGGAAGAATGAGCAGTTCTTC.

The chain employs TRBV15 and TRBJ2-7, with D perhaps assigned TRBD1 or TRBD2 (5 bases each). The CDR3 runs 14 residues. CDR1 and CDR2 from the germline V gene are LNHNV and YYDKDF (reference sequence). V gave up 4 bases and J gave up 0 bases, with 10 bases separating them. For the CDR3, the DNA is TGTGCCACCAGCACCCGGGACGGCTCCTACGAGCAGTACTTC. Its protein is CATSTRDGSYEQYF.

The V and J genes are TRBV29-1 and TRBJ1-6; no firm D call. V lost 4 bases and J lost 6, with 10 bases in between. The CDR3 is made up of 13 amino acids. CDR1 and CDR2 from the germline V gene are SQVTM and ANQGSEA. CDR3 DNA sequence: TGCAGCGTTGGGGCGGAACTTAATTCACCCCTCCACTTT. Amino acids: CSVGAELNSPLHF.

The chain recombines TRBV30 with TRBJ1-1; D is undetermined. This CDR3 comprises 14 residues. Germline V lookup: CDR1 GTSNPN, CDR2 SVGIG (reference sequence). V lost 1 base and J lost 6, with 15 bases in between. The CDR3 DNA reads TGTGCCTGGAGTGCCGGTGGGCCCTTGGCTGAAGCTTTCTTT. Its translation is CAWSAGGPLAEAFF.

The chain is built from TRBV18 and TRBJ2-3, with TRBD1 identical over 9 bases. The CDR3 loop spans 17 amino acids. With 8 bases clipped from V and 2 bases from J, the junction kept 14 bases outside the gene matches. Germline assignment: CDR1 KGHSH and CDR2 LQKENI. CDR3 protein: CASHRTGAKRDTDTQYF. In DNA, the CDR3 is TGTGCCAGCCACCGGACAGGGGCTAAGAGGGACACAGATACGCAGTATTTT.

This clonotype was seen more than once but under ten times. The chain has TRBV7-2 and TRBJ2-5; 9 positions agree with TRBD1. CDR1 is SGHTA and CDR2 is FQGNSA in the germline V gene. The ends lost 5 bases at V and 3 bases at J; junction bases unmatched: 7. CDR3 length: 15 amino acids. In DNA, the CDR3 is TGTGCCAGCAGCCGATACCGGGACAGGGAAGAGACCCAGTACTTC. It specifies CASSRYRDREETQYF. Drawing the rest from reference TRBV7-2 and TRBJ2-5, the complete variable domain is GAGVSQSPSNKVTEKGKDVELRCDPISGHTALYWYRQSLGQGLEFLIYFQGNSAPDKSGLPSDRFSAERTGGSVSTLTIQRTQQEDSAVYLCASSRYRDREETQYFGPGTRLLVL.

The rearrangement links TRBV3-1 to TRBJ1-2; weak D call: TRBD1 (6 bases). From germline, CDR1 is LGHDT and CDR2 YNNKEL (reference sequence). CDR3 size: 16 residues. Deletions cut 0 bases from V and 4 bases from J, with 15 bases between. The CDR3 loop reads CASSQDLLAGAYGYTF. The CDR3 DNA sequence: TGTGCCAGCAGCCAAGACCTACTGGCAGGGGCCTATGGCTACACCTTC.